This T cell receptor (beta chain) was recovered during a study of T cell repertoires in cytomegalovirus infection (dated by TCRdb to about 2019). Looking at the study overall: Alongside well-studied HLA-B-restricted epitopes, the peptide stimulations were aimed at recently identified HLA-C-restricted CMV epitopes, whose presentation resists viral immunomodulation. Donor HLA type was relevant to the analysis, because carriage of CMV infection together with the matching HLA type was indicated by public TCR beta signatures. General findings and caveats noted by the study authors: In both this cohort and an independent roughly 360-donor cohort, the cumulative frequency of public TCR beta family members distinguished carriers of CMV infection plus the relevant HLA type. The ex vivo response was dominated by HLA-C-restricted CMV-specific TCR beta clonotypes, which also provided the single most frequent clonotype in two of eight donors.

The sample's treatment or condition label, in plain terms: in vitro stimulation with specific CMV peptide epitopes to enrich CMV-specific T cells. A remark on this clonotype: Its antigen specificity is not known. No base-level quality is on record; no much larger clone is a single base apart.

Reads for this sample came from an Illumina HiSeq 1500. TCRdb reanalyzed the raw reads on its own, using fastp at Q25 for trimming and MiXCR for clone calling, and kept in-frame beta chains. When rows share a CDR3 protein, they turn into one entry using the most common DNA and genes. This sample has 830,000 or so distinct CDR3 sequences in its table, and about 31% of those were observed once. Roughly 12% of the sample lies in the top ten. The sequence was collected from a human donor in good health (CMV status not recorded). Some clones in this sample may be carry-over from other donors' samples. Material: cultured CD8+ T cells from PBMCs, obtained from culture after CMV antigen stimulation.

The DNA reads TGTGCCAGCAGATATCGGACTATCGGCCCCACAGATACGCAGTATTTT. Translation gives CASRYRTIGPTDTQYF. The chain joins TRBV12-3 or TRBV12-4 to TRBJ2-3; the D gene is perhaps TRBD2, on 6 matching bases. V and J are truncated by 6 bases and 2 bases respectively, leaving an intervening sequence of 18 bases. The CDR3 starts with the cysteine, ends with the phenylalanine, and has 16 residues. This entry keeps only the CDR3 DNA: 48 bases, framed from base 1.